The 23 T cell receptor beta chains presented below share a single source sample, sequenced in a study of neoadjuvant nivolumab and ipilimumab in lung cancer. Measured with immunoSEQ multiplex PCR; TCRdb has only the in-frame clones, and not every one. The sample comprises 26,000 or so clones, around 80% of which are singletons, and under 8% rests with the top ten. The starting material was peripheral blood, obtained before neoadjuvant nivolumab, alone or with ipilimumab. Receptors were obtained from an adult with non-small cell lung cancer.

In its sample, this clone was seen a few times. The CDR3, as DNA: TGTGCCAGCAGGAAGACAGATAACTATGGCTACACCTTC. This translates into CASRKTDNYGYTF. The chain uses TRBV6-6 and TRBJ1-2; D is possibly TRBD1 (5 bases). Germline V gene lookup returns CDR1 MNHNY and CDR2 SVGAGI (reference sequence). The CDR3 runs to 13 residues. Trimming removed 6 bases from V and 1 base from J, with 9 bases in between.

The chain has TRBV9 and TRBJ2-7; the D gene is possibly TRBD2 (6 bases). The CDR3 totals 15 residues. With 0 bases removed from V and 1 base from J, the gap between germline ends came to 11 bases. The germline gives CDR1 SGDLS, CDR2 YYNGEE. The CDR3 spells CASSVGSGRSYEQYF. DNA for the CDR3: TGTGCCAGCAGCGTAGGAAGCGGGCGTTCCTACGAGCAGTACTTC. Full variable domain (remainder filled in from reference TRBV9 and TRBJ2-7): DSGVTQTPKHLITATGQRVTLRCSPRSGDLSVYWYQQSLDQGLQFLIQYYNGEERAKGNILERFSAQQFPDLHSELNLSSLELGDSALYFCASSVGSGRSYEQYFGPGTRLTVT.

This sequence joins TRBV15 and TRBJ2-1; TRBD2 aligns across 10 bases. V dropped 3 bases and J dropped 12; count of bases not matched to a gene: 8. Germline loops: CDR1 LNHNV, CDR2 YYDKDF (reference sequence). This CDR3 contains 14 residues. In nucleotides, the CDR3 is TGTGCCACCAGCAGGGGCCTAGCGGGGGTCGGGCAGTTCTTC. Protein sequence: CATSRGLAGVGQFF.

The CDR3 sequence is CASSLEPEGFGQPQHF. As DNA, the CDR3 is TGTGCCAGCAGCTTAGAACCCGAGGGTTTTGGGCAGCCCCAGCATTTT. The V and J genes are TRBV7-8 and TRBJ1-5; no clear D gene. CDR3 size: 16 residues. The germline CDR1 and CDR2 sequences are SGHVS and FQNEAQ. The germline V and J ends were trimmed by 1 base and 7 bases, with 17 bases remaining between them.

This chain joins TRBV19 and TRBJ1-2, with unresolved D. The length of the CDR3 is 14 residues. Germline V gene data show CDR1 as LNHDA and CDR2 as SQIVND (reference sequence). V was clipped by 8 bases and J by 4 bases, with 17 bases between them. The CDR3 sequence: CASRFLARGYGYTF. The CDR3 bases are TGTGCCAGTCGTTTTTTGGCGCGAGGCTATGGCTACACCTTC.

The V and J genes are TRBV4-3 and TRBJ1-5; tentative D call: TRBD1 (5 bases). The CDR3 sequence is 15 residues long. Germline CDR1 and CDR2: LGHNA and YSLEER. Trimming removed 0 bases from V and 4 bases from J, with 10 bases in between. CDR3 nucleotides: TGCGCCAGCAGCCAAGATCTGAGACAGAATCAGCCCCAGCATTTT. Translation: CASSQDLRQNQPQHF.

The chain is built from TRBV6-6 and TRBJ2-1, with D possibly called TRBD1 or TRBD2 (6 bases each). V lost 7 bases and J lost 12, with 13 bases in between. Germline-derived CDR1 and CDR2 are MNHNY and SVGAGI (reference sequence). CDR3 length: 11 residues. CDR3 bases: TGTGCCAGCAAGGAGGGGGTCTGGCAGTTCTTC. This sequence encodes CASKEGVWQFF.

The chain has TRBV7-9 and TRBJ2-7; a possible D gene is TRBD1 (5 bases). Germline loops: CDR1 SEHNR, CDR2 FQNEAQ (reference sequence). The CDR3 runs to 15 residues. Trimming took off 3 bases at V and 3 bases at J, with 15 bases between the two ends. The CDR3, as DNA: TGTGCCAGCAGCTTCGGTGGGCAGGGAAACTACGAGCAGTACTTC. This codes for CASSFGGQGNYEQYF.

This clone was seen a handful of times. The CDR3 region is CASSLAGGRETQYF. The DNA for the CDR3 is TGTGCCAGCAGCTTAGCGGGGGGCCGGGAGACCCAGTACTTC. This sequence joins TRBV11-2 and TRBJ2-5; tentatively, D is TRBD2 (7 bases). The V end lost 1 base, the J end lost 5 bases, and 11 bases lay between the germline ends. CDR1 is SGHAT and CDR2 is FQNNGV in the germline V gene. CDR3 length: 14 residues.

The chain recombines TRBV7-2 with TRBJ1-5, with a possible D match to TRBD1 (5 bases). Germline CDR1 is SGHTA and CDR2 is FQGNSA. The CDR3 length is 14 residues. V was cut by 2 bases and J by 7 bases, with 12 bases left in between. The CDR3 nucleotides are TGTGCCAGCAGCTTAATGGGGGGAGGCCAGCCCCAGCATTTT. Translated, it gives CASSLMGGGQPQHF.

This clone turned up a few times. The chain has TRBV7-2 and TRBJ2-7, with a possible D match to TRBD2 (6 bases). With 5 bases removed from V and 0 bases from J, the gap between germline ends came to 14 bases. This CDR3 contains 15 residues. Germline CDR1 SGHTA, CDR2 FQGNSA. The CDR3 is CASSKPGVYSYEQYF. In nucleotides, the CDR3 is TGTGCCAGCAGCAAACCGGGGGTCTACTCCTACGAGCAGTACTTC.

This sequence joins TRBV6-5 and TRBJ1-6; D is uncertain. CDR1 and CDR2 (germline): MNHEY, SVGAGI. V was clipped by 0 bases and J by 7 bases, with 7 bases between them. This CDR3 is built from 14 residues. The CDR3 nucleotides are TGTGCCAGCAGTTACTCGGCGGGGAATTCACCCCTCCACTTT. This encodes CASSYSAGNSPLHF.

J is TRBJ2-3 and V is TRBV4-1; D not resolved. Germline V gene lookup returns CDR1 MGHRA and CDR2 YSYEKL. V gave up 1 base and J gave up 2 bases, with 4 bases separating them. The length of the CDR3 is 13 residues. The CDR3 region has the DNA TGCGCCAGCAGCCAAGTGAACACAGATACGCAGTATTTT. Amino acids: CASSQVNTDTQYF.

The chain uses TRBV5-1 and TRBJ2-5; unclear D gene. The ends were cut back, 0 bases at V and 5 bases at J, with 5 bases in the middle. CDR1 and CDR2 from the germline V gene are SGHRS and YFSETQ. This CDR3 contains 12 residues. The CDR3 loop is CASSLAGETQYF. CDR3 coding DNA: TGCGCCAGCAGCTTGGCGGGTGAGACCCAGTACTTC.

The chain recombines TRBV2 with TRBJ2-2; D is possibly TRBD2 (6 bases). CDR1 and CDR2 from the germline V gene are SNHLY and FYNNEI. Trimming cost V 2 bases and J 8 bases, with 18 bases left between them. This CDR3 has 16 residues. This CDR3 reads CASSEWGVEQLGELFF. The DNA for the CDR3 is TGTGCCAGCAGTGAATGGGGGGTAGAACAATTAGGGGAGCTGTTTTTT.

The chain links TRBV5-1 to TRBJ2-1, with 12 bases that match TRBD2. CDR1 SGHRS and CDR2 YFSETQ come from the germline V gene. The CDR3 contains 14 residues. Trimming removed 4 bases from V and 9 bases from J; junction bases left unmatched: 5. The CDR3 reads CASSASGGAVEQFF. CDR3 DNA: TGCGCCAGCAGCGCTAGCGGGGGGGCCGTTGAGCAGTTCTTC. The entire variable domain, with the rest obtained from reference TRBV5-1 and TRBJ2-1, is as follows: KAGVTQTPRYLIKTRGQQVTLSCSPISGHRSVSWYQQTPGQGLQFLFEYFSETQRNKGNFPGRFSGRQFSNSRSEMNVSTLELGDSALYLCASSASGGAVEQFFGPGTRLTVL.

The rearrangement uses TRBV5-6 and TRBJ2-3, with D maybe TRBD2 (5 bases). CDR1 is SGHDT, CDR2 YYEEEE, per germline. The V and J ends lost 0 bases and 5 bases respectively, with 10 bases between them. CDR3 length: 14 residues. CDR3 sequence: CASSLVGSGDTQYF. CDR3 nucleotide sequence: TGTGCCAGCAGCTTGGTGGGGAGCGGAGATACGCAGTATTTT.

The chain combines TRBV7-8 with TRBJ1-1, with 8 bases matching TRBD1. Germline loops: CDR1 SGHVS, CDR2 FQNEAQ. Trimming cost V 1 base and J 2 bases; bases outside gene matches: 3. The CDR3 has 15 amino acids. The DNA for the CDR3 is TGTGCCAGCAGCTTAGGAGCAGGGGGCAACACTGAAGCTTTCTTT. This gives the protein CASSLGAGGNTEAFF.

The CDR3 here is CASSLRQGGSGETQYF. The CDR3 coding sequence is TGTGCCAGCAGCTTGAGACAGGGGGGTTCGGGAGAGACCCAGTACTTC. This chain joins TRBV7-9 and TRBJ2-5, with 9 nucleotides matching TRBD1. Looked up from germline, CDR1 is SEHNR and CDR2 is FQNEAQ (reference sequence). The CDR3 has 16 amino acids. V dropped 3 bases and J dropped 4; count of bases not matched to a gene: 9.

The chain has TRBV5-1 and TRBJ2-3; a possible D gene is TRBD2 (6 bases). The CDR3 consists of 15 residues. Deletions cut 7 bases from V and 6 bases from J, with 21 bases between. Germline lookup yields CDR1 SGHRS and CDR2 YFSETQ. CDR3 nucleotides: TGCGCCAGCGGCGTAATAGGCGGGGCCGGGGATACGCAGTATTTT. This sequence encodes CASGVIGGAGDTQYF. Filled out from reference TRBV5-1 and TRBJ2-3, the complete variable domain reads KAGVTQTPRYLIKTRGQQVTLSCSPISGHRSVSWYQQTPGQGLQFLFEYFSETQRNKGNFPGRFSGRQFSNSRSEMNVSTLELGDSALYLCASGVIGGAGDTQYFGPGTRLTVL.

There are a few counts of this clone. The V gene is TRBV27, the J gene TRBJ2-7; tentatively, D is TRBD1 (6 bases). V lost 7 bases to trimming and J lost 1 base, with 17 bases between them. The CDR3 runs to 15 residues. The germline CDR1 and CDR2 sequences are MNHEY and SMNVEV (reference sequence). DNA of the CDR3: TGTGCCAGCAAAATCGACAGGCTTGTATCCTACGAGCAGTACTTC. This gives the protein CASKIDRLVSYEQYF.

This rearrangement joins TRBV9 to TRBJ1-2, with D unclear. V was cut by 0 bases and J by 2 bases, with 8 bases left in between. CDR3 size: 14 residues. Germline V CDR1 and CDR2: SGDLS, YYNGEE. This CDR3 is CASSVDPVNYGYTF. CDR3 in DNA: TGTGCCAGCAGCGTAGACCCAGTAAACTATGGCTACACCTTC.

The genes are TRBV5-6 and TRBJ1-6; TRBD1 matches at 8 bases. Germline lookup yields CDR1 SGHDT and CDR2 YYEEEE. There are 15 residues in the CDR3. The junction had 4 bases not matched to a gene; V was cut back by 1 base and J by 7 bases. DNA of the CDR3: TGTGCCAGCAGCTTGTACCGGACAGGGAATTCACCCCTCCACTTT. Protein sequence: CASSLYRTGNSPLHF.